The next 26 T cell receptor beta chains were all read from a single sample in a study of CD8+CD57+ T cells in acquired aplastic anemia. The authors sequenced patients whose flow cytometry had shown CD8+CD57+ cell expansion. TCR beta VDJ and CDR3 profiling used genomic DNA as template. TCRdb analysed the reads with MiXCR anew, one entry per CDR3 protein. The sample shows 450,000 to 550,000 distinct CDR3 sequences, under 40% of them seen only once. Sequences were obtained from sorted CD4+, CD8+, or CD8+CD57+ T cells (not recorded which) from PBMCs. These receptors originate from a human donor with aplastic anemia.

The chain couples TRBV30 to TRBJ1-3; the match to TRBD1 covers 8 bases. Germline V gene data show CDR1 as GTSNPN and CDR2 as SVGIG (reference sequence). V was pared by 2 bases and J by 4 bases, with 1 base of the junction left unmatched. This CDR3 comprises 13 residues. The CDR3 spells CAWSRDRGNTIYF. The DNA of the CDR3 is TGTGCCTGGAGTCGGGACAGGGGAAACACCATATATTTT.

This clonotype has more than one count but fewer than ten. This chain links TRBV11-3 with TRBJ2-2; a weak D match, TRBD2 (6 bases). Trimming took 4 bases from V and 5 from J, leaving 14 bases between them. Germline loops: CDR1 SGHNT, CDR2 YENEEA. This CDR3 comprises 15 residues. CDR3 nucleotide sequence: TGTGCCAGCAGCTCAAGACTAGAACAAACCGGGGAGCTGTTTTTT. Translation gives CASSSRLEQTGELFF. The variable domain in full, completed from reference TRBV11-3 and TRBJ2-2, reads EAGVVQSPRYKIIEKKQPVAFWCNPISGHNTLYWYLQNLGQGPELLIRYENEEAVDDSQLPKDRFSAERLKGVDSTLKIQPAELGDSAVYLCASSSRLEQTGELFFGEGSRLTVL.

This clonotype occurred many times. The V gene is TRBV19, the J gene TRBJ1-1, with D perhaps TRBD1 (5 bases). V was cut by 1 base and J by 4 bases, with 10 bases left in between. The germline V gene has CDR1 LNHDA and CDR2 SQIVND (reference sequence). There are 14 residues in the CDR3. The CDR3 DNA reads TGTGCCAGTAGTATAGCCGGGGCCGGCACTGAAGCTTTCTTT. It specifies CASSIAGAGTEAFF.

This clonotype was recorded at least ten times. The CDR3 here is CASSGTNKPYNEQFF. The DNA of the CDR3 is TGTGCCAGCAGTGGTACCAACAAACCTTACAATGAGCAGTTCTTC. The chain couples TRBV2 to TRBJ2-1; no reliable D call. CDR1 SNHLY and CDR2 FYNNEI come from the germline V gene. V was shortened by 4 bases and J by 4 bases, with 14 bases between the two germline ends. This CDR3 region has 15 residues. Together with reference TRBV2 and TRBJ2-1, the CDR3 gives the full variable domain: EPEVTQTPSHQVTQMGQEVILRCVPISNHLYFYWYRQILGQKVEFLVSFYNNEISEKSEIFDDQFSVERPDGSNFTLKIRSTKLEDSAMYFCASSGTNKPYNEQFFGPGTRLTVL.

The rearrangement uses TRBV7-9 and TRBJ1-4; D is undetermined. Trimming removed 5 bases from V and 10 bases from J, with 11 bases in between. CDR3 size: 12 residues. Germline V gives CDR1 SEHNR, CDR2 FQNEAQ (reference sequence). DNA for the CDR3: TGTGCCAGCAGCCTGGGCCCGGGAAAACTGTTTTTT. It translates to CASSLGPGKLFF. The full variable domain, completed using reference TRBV7-9 and TRBJ1-4, is DTGVSQNPRHKITKRGQNVTFRCDPISEHNRLYWYRQTLGQGPEFLTYFQNEAQLEKSRLLSDRFSAERPKGSFSTLEIQRTEQGDSAMYLCASSLGPGKLFFGSGTQLSVL.

The table lists this clonotype with many counts. This sequence joins TRBV20-1 and TRBJ2-7; D possibly corresponds to TRBD1 (6 bases). Germline CDR1 and CDR2: DFQATT and SNEGSKA (reference sequence). Trimming removed 5 bases from V and 10 bases from J, with 18 bases in between. CDR3 length equals 12 residues. CDR3 amino acids: CSAHSTSGDQYF. CDR3 DNA sequence: TGCAGTGCTCACAGTACCTCAGGGGATCAGTACTTC.

The chain is built from TRBV5-1 and TRBJ1-1, with D perhaps TRBD1 (5 bases). Between the trimmed V and J ends, which lost 0 bases and 1 base, there was a span of 10 bases. The V gene's germline CDR1 is SGHRS and CDR2 YFSETQ. The CDR3 totals 15 residues. In nucleotides, the CDR3 is TGCGCCAGCAGCTTGGGACGGGGGGGGAACACTGAAGCTTTCTTT. It yields the protein CASSLGRGGNTEAFF.

The chain employs TRBV5-1 and TRBJ2-7; 7 bases line up with TRBD1. The CDR3 sequence is 14 residues long. V trimming: 3 bases; J trimming: 5 bases; junction bases outside the gene matches: 8. Germline V lookup: CDR1 SGHRS, CDR2 YFSETQ. CDR3: CASSYRGFSDEQYF. CDR3 in DNA: TGCGCCAGCAGCTACAGGGGTTTTTCGGACGAGCAGTACTTC.

This clonotype was seen at least ten times. This chain connects TRBV7-8 to TRBJ2-5; D is perhaps TRBD2 (5 bases). CDR1 and CDR2 from the germline V gene are SGHVS and FQNEAQ. This CDR3 is built from 16 residues. V lost 3 bases and J lost 4, with 18 bases in between. CDR3 sequence (DNA): TGTGCCAGCAGCTTGAAGGCGGGCACTCGCGTAGAGACCCAGTACTTC. This encodes CASSLKAGTRVETQYF.

This clonotype was found many times. The chain joins TRBV20-1 to TRBJ2-7; 13 bases are a match to TRBD2. The CDR3 covers 15 residues. Germline-derived CDR1 and CDR2 are DFQATT and SNEGSKA (reference sequence). V gave up 2 bases and J gave up 6 bases; unmatched junction bases: 7. CDR3 loop: CSARTSGRALGEQYF. Here the CDR3 DNA reads TGCAGTGCTAGAACTAGCGGGAGGGCACTAGGCGAGCAGTACTTC.

V usage is TRBV7-2 and J usage is TRBJ1-2, with a tentative D call TRBD1 (5 bases). V lost 5 bases and J lost 5, with 12 bases in between. The CDR3 is made up of 13 amino acids. From germline, CDR1 is SGHTA and CDR2 FQGNSA. CDR3 DNA sequence: TGTGCCAGCAGCCAGATAGGGGAGTATGGCTACACCTTC. Its protein is CASSQIGEYGYTF.

This clonotype was picked up many times. CDR3 bases: TGCGCCAGCTCAGGGACAGGGGGAGAGACCCAGTACTTC. Translation gives CASSGTGGETQYF. The rearrangement joins TRBV10-2 to TRBJ2-5; 11 bases line up with TRBD1. CDR3 length: 13 residues. Germline loops: CDR1 WSHSY, CDR2 SAAADI. V shed 8 bases and J 4 bases; nucleotides not matched to a gene: 3.

The CDR3, as DNA: TGTGCCAGCAGCGTAGGCTTGGCGGGGGGGATGAATGAGCAGTTCTTC. Translation gives CASSVGLAGGMNEQFF. The chain links TRBV9 to TRBJ2-1; 9 positions agree with TRBD2. Germline lookup yields CDR1 SGDLS and CDR2 YYNGEE. The CDR3 has 16 amino acids. The V segment lost 0 bases and the J segment 7 bases; nucleotides outside the gene matches: 8.

The chain is built from TRBV5-1 and TRBJ2-1; D remains unclear. Germline lookup yields CDR1 SGHRS and CDR2 YFSETQ. The CDR3 loop spans 12 amino acids. Trimming removed 3 bases from V and 8 bases from J, with 9 bases in between. Here the CDR3 DNA reads TGCGCCAGCAGCTCGGTGTCCTATGAGCAGTTCTTC. It yields the protein CASSSVSYEQFF. The full variable domain, rest sourced from reference TRBV5-1 and TRBJ2-1, is KAGVTQTPRYLIKTRGQQVTLSCSPISGHRSVSWYQQTPGQGLQFLFEYFSETQRNKGNFPGRFSGRQFSNSRSEMNVSTLELGDSALYLCASSSVSYEQFFGPGTRLTVL.

This clonotype was detected many times. This chain connects TRBV14 to TRBJ2-7; maybe TRBD2 (7 bases). The germline gives CDR1 SGHDN, CDR2 FVKESK. This CDR3 region has 13 residues. V was cut by 4 bases and J by 7 bases, with 14 bases left in between. DNA for the CDR3: TGTGCCAGCAGCCCCTGGGGGGGGCGGGAGCAGTACTTC. Its translation: CASSPWGGREQYF.

The rearrangement links TRBV25-1 to TRBJ2-3, with D perhaps TRBD2 (5 bases). V was shortened by 3 bases and J by 2 bases, with 9 bases between the two germline ends. CDR1 and CDR2 (germline): MGHDK, SYGVNS. This CDR3 comprises 14 residues. The CDR3 reads CASSDSGYTDTQYF. The DNA for the CDR3 is TGTGCCAGCAGTGACAGCGGTTACACAGATACGCAGTATTTT.

Ten or more counts support this clonotype. This sequence joins TRBV29-1 and TRBJ2-5, with a weak D call TRBD1 (6 bases). This CDR3 contains 12 residues. Trimming shortened V by 6 bases and J by 0 bases, and 8 bases separated the two germline ends. Germline V gene data show CDR1 as SQVTM and CDR2 as ANQGSEA. The CDR3 region is CSVDRNQETQYF. The CDR3 nucleotides read TGCAGCGTCGACAGGAACCAAGAGACCCAGTACTTC.

This rearrangement joins TRBV7-9 to TRBJ1-1; 7 positions match TRBD1. The CDR3 sequence is 14 residues long. Germline V gene sequence: CDR1 SEHNR, CDR2 FQNEAQ (reference sequence). With 3 bases clipped from V and 9 bases from J, the junction kept 10 bases outside the gene matches. CDR3 DNA: TGTGCCAGCAGCTTGGTCGAAAAGGGGGCAAAAGCTTTCTTT. It encodes CASSLVEKGAKAFF.

This clonotype has only a few counts. The V and J genes are TRBV10-3 and TRBJ1-5; D uncertain. The CDR3 totals 14 residues. The germline gives CDR1 ENHRY, CDR2 SYGVKD. Trimming removed 0 bases at V and 1 base at J, with 4 bases between. The CDR3 is CAISESASNQPQHF. The DNA for the CDR3 is TGTGCCATCAGTGAGTCGGCGAGCAATCAGCCCCAGCATTTT.

This clonotype showed up many times. The genes are TRBV29-1 and TRBJ2-7, with D possibly TRBD1 on 5 matching bases. CDR3 size: 14 residues. Per germline, CDR1 SQVTM and CDR2 ANQGSEA. V was clipped by 4 bases and J by 2 bases, with 15 bases between them. The CDR3 DNA reads as TGCAGCGTTGGGGCAGGGTGGCCCACCTACGAGCAGTACTTC. It yields the protein CSVGAGWPTYEQYF.

In its sample, this clonotype was seen many times. The rearrangement links TRBV2 to TRBJ1-2; possibly TRBD1 for D (5 bases). V was trimmed by 4 bases and J by 2 bases, leaving 17 bases between them. This CDR3 spans 16 amino acids. CDR1 and CDR2 from the germline V gene are SNHLY and FYNNEI. In DNA form, the CDR3 reads TGTGCCAGCAGTGTCCGGGACGGACTCGAGAACTATGGCTACACCTTC. It encodes CASSVRDGLENYGYTF. The whole variable domain, filled in from reference TRBV2 and TRBJ1-2, reads EPEVTQTPSHQVTQMGQEVILRCVPISNHLYFYWYRQILGQKVEFLVSFYNNEISEKSEIFDDQFSVERPDGSNFTLKIRSTKLEDSAMYFCASSVRDGLENYGYTFGSGTRLTVV.

The chain combines TRBV6-1 with TRBJ2-3, with 11 bases identical to TRBD2. With 6 bases clipped from V and 2 bases from J, the junction kept 4 bases outside the gene matches. Germline-derived CDR1 and CDR2 are MNHNS and SASEGT. CDR3 size: 15 residues. The CDR3 DNA reads TGTGCCAGCAGGGGGACTAGCGGCTACACAGATACGCAGTATTTT. Translating it yields CASRGTSGYTDTQYF.

This clonotype was seen repeatedly, ten times or more. The chain is built from TRBV2 and TRBJ2-4; no reliable D call. The CDR3 covers 14 residues. Per the germline V gene, CDR1 is SNHLY and CDR2 is FYNNEI. Trimming pared 3 bases from V and 1 base from J, leaving 7 bases between. CDR3: CASSERAAKNIQYF. Written as DNA, the CDR3 is TGTGCCAGCAGTGAGAGAGCGGCCAAAAACATTCAGTACTTC.

This clonotype was counted only a few times. V and J are TRBV7-2 and TRBJ1-1, with D possibly matching TRBD1 (5 bases). The germline V and J ends were trimmed by 4 bases and 6 bases, with 12 bases remaining between them. Germline CDR1 reads SGHTA; CDR2 reads FQGNSA. The CDR3 is made up of 13 amino acids. The CDR3 loop reads CASSSTRASEAFF. In DNA form, the CDR3 reads TGTGCCAGCAGCTCAACCAGGGCCTCTGAAGCTTTCTTT.

The genes are TRBV7-3 and TRBJ2-5; D is possibly TRBD2 (6 bases). The length of the CDR3 is 16 residues. In germline, CDR1 is SGHTA, CDR2 FQGTGA. V was clipped by 5 bases and J by 5 bases, with 21 bases between them. DNA of the CDR3: TGTGCCAGCAGCCCAGGGACCCGCAGGAGGGGCGAGACCCAGTACTTC. This sequence encodes CASSPGTRRRGETQYF.

The V and J genes are TRBV19 and TRBJ1-1; tentatively, D is TRBD1 (5 bases). Germline CDR1 LNHDA, CDR2 SQIVND (reference sequence). This CDR3 is 13 amino acids long. Trimming took off 1 base at V and 7 bases at J, with 10 bases between the two ends. The chain's CDR3 is CASSIGRGLEAFF. Written as DNA, the CDR3 is TGTGCCAGTAGTATAGGAAGGGGCCTTGAAGCTTTCTTT.